Described below is a single TCR beta chain sequence and its context. This record belongs to a study of response to subunit inactivated influenza vaccine. One entry per CDR3 protein results from TCRdb running MiXCR on the RT-PCR reads. The data hold a few hundred thousand distinct CDR3 sequences, with 10% to 12% observed a single time. The same data also contributed to another study, on T cells expressing NK-cell markers. That publication notes: Making the TCR beta cDNA relied on 5'RACE template switching with UMIs. An anti-gamma-delta TCR antibody confined sorting to alpha-beta TCR T cells across several of the experiments. These clonotypes additionally ranked first within the CD3+CD56-NKG2C+ fraction of a handful of donors.

This sequence was found in a man in his forties or fifties who received an inactivated influenza vaccine. Source: PBMCs from blood, taken on the day of vaccination.

The CDR3 bases are TGTGCCAGCAGCTCGGCCGGGGGTACGCAGTATTTT. It codes for CASSSAGGTQYF. The V call is TRBV11-3, the J call TRBJ2-3, with a possible D match to TRBD2 (6 bases). Per the germline V gene, CDR1 is SGHNT and CDR2 is YENEEA. V lost 4 bases and J lost 8, with 10 bases in between. The CDR3 totals 12 residues.